The present entry profiles one T cell receptor beta chain with its context. Its target is unknown. The entry originates in a study of cytomegalovirus exposure and HLA in healthy donors. Study results and limitations: A reported reduction in N-insertions relative to the approximately 600-donor mean was seen in an Asian-associated ancestry cluster in a later analysis. In a later analysis, HLA-C alleles had the fewest associated TCRs, DRB1 alleles the most. Reportedly, TCR beta sequences accurately predicted HLA-A and HLA-B alleles in most subjects.

The study ran its PCR with 60 Vbeta and 13 Jbeta primers. Here immunoSEQ multiplex PCR was the method, and the copy in TCRdb shows in-frame clones only, minus some. In the table there are roughly 100,000 clones, around three quarters of which are singletons. The sequencing input was PBMCs. The sequence derives from a woman between 40 and 55 years old in good health and CMV-seronegative.

DNA of the CDR3: TGTGCCAGCAGCTTAACCTGGACTAGCGGGAGTATGCTCCCAGATACGCAGTATTTT. Protein: CASSLTWTSGSMLPDTQYF. The V call is TRBV7-2, the J call TRBJ2-3, with 13 bases matching TRBD2. The germline V gene has CDR1 SGHTA and CDR2 FQGNSA. Trimming took 2 bases from V and 4 from J; bases not matched to a gene: 12. The CDR3 spans 19 residues.